Each of the 2 T cell receptor beta chains below was sequenced from the same sample in a study of blood T cell repertoires in COVID-19. The protocol was immunoSEQ multiplex PCR, while the TCRdb copy is restricted to in-frame clones and leaves out a portion. The sample carries roughly 280,000 clones, about 87% recorded once. Material: PBMCs or T cells enriched from blood (not recorded which). The source of these receptors is a woman younger than 45 with acute COVID-19.

The V call is TRBV4-3, the J call TRBJ2-4, with 8 bases that match TRBD2. Trimming took 0 bases from V and 2 from J; bases not matched to a gene: 6. Germline V gives CDR1 LGHNA, CDR2 YSLEER. This CDR3 has 17 residues. CDR3 loop: CASSQDGPGGSKNIQYF. The CDR3 DNA follows: TGCGCCAGCAGCCAAGACGGGCCGGGAGGGTCCAAAAACATTCAGTACTTC.

This clone was seen a handful of times. The rearrangement joins TRBV5-6 to TRBJ1-5; D call uncertain. With 1 base removed from V and 0 bases from J, the gap between germline ends came to 5 bases. The CDR3 runs to 14 residues. The germline CDR1 and CDR2 sequences are SGHDT and YYEEEE. CDR3 in DNA: TGTGCCAGCAGCTTGTTCAGTAGCAATCAGCCCCAGCATTTT. It is translated as CASSLFSSNQPQHF. The full variable domain, rest sourced from reference TRBV5-6 and TRBJ1-5, is DAGVTQSPTHLIKTRGQQVTLRCSPKSGHDTVSWYQQALGQGPQFIFQYYEEEERQRGNFPDRFSGHQFPNYSSELNVNALLLGDSALYLCASSLFSSNQPQHFGDGTRLSIL.